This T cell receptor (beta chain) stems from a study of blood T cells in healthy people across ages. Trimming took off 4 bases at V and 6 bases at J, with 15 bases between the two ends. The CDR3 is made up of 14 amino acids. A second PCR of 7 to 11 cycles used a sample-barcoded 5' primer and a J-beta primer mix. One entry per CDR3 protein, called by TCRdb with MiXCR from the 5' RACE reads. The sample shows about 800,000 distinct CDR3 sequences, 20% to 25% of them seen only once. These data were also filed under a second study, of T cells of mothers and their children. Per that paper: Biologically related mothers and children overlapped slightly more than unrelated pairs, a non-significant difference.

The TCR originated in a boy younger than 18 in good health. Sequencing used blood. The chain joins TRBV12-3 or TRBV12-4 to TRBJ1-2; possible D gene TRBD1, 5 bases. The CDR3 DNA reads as TGTGCCAGCAGTTGGGGTCGGGGGTTTGATGGCTACACCTTC. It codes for CASSWGRGFDGYTF.